The source of this T cell receptor (beta chain) is a study of post-analysis software for immune sequencing data. Worth noting for this clonotype: The target antigen is unknown.

Study observations and caveats: The F measure placed samples prepared in the same batch into strongly shared clusters. Controls showed lower frequencies than patients for several TRBV segments, and TRBV5-6, TRBV5-1 and TRBV20-1 were among these.

The TCR beta cDNA libraries contained unique molecular identifiers. The authors obtained roughly 500,000 cDNA molecules from approximately 1 to 10 million T cells. TCRdb passed the PCR reads through MiXCR, listing each CDR3 protein once. Of some 700,000 distinct CDR3 sequences in the sample, around 60% are singletons; the top ten hold about 10%. The CDR3 has 15 residues. Per germline, CDR1 ENHRY and CDR2 SYGVKD. Losses at the gene ends were 6 bases for V and 3 bases for J; bases not matched to a gene: 7. The receptor was isolated from a girl aged 2-9 years with multiple sclerosis. The sequencing sample was made of blood. This chain links TRBV10-3 with TRBJ2-1; TRBD2 matches 8 bases. DNA of the CDR3: TGTGCCATCAGCGGCGGACTAGCAGGCTACAATGAGCAGTTCTTC. Its translation: CAISGGLAGYNEQFF.